Listed below are T cell receptor beta chains from one sample, sequenced in a study of blood T cells in healthy people across ages. Via MiXCR, TCRdb re-called the 5' RACE reads, giving one row per CDR3 protein. The sample includes about 640,000 distinct CDR3 sequences, roughly three fifths of them seen just once. The sequenced sample consisted of blood. The receptors stem from a man between 60 and 75 years old in good health. The CDR3 runs from the conserved cysteine through the conserved F or W. A D gene is named only where the DNA matches it firmly. The size field is filled for only some rows; it gives once, few, many or a size class.

v_gene: TRBV6-5; abundance: NA; j_gene: TRBJ2-6; d_gene: NA; CDR3nt: TGTGCCAGCATCAGGAGATGGGCCAACGTCCTGACTTTC; CDR3aa: CASIRRWANVLTF
v_gene: TRBV15; abundance: NA; j_gene: TRBJ1-4; d_gene: NA; CDR3nt: TGTGCCACCAGCAGAGATCGGCGAGAACTGTTTTTT; CDR3aa: CATSRDRRELFF
v_gene: TRBV29-1; abundance: NA; j_gene: TRBJ1-2; d_gene: NA; CDR3nt: TGCAGCGTGGGGCCCAGGGGCGACTATGGCTACACCTTC; CDR3aa: CSVGPRGDYGYTF
v_gene: TRBV7-9; abundance: NA; j_gene: TRBJ2-3; d_gene: NA; CDR3nt: TGTGCCAGCAGCTACCAACAGGGTGCGGATACGCAGTATTTT; CDR3aa: CASSYQQGADTQYF
v_gene: TRBV21-1; abundance: few; j_gene: TRBJ2-7; d_gene: NA; CDR3nt: TGTGCCAGCACGGGACAGGGCCGTTACGAGCAGTACTTC; CDR3aa: CASTGQGRYEQYF
v_gene: TRBV18; abundance: NA; j_gene: TRBJ2-7; d_gene: TRBD2; CDR3nt: TGTGCCAGCTCAGGGGAAGGACTAGCGCCAAGCTACGAGCAGTACTTC; CDR3aa: CASSGEGLAPSYEQYF
v_gene: TRBV6-6; abundance: few; j_gene: TRBJ2-7; d_gene: TRBD1; CDR3nt: TGTGCCAGCAGCGCGGACAGGGGCTACGAGCAGTACTTC; CDR3aa: CASSADRGYEQYF
v_gene: TRBV20-1; abundance: few; j_gene: TRBJ2-3; d_gene: TRBD2; CDR3nt: TGCAGTGCGCCTCGGACTAGCGGGGGCACAGATACGCAGTATTTT; CDR3aa: CSAPRTSGGTDTQYF
v_gene: TRBV4-2; abundance: NA; j_gene: TRBJ2-5; d_gene: NA; CDR3nt: TGTGCCAGCAGCCAAGAACGGGGGGCGGCGGAGACCCAGTACTTC; CDR3aa: CASSQERGAAETQYF
v_gene: TRBV21-1; abundance: NA; j_gene: TRBJ2-2; d_gene: NA; CDR3nt: TGTGCCAGCAGCTCCCACACCGGGACAGGGAAGGGGGAGCTGTTTTTT; CDR3aa: CASSSHTGTGKGELFF
v_gene: TRBV11-2; abundance: once; j_gene: TRBJ2-3; d_gene: TRBD2; CDR3nt: TGTGCCAGCAGCTTAGGGGTAGCGGGCCCCTCTGGAGATACGCAGTATTTT; CDR3aa: CASSLGVAGPSGDTQYF
v_gene: TRBV20-1; abundance: few; j_gene: TRBJ2-3; d_gene: NA; CDR3nt: TGCAGTGCTAGAGCGACGGGGCCCACAGATACGCAGTATTTT; CDR3aa: CSARATGPTDTQYF
v_gene: TRBV28; abundance: NA; j_gene: TRBJ1-5; d_gene: TRBD1; CDR3nt: TGTGCCAGCAGTCGATGGACAGGGGAAGGGAGCCAGCCCCAGCATTTT; CDR3aa: CASSRWTGEGSQPQHF
v_gene: TRBV20-1; abundance: few; j_gene: TRBJ2-5; d_gene: NA; CDR3nt: TGCAGTGCTAGTAAGGCGGGCGCGGGGCAAGAGACCCAGTACTTC; CDR3aa: CSASKAGAGQETQYF
v_gene: TRBV25-1; abundance: NA; j_gene: TRBJ2-1; d_gene: NA; CDR3nt: TGTGCCAGCAGTGAAATGGCTAGCTATAATGAGCAGTTCTTC; CDR3aa: CASSEMASYNEQFF
v_gene: TRBV3-1; abundance: NA; j_gene: TRBJ2-7; d_gene: NA; CDR3nt: TGTGCCAGCAGCCTCGAGCCGCGCGAGCAGTACTTC; CDR3aa: CASSLEPREQYF
v_gene: TRBV3-1; abundance: few; j_gene: TRBJ1-2; d_gene: NA; CDR3nt: TGTGCCAGCAGCCAAGGGAGGATTCCCAACTATGGCTACACCTTC; CDR3aa: CASSQGRIPNYGYTF
v_gene: TRBV2; abundance: NA; j_gene: TRBJ1-1; d_gene: NA; CDR3nt: TGTGCCAGCAGAGAGGGGCGACGGGCGAGTGAAGCTTTCTTT; CDR3aa: CASREGRRASEAFF
v_gene: TRBV4-1; abundance: NA; j_gene: TRBJ1-4; d_gene: NA; CDR3nt: TGCGCCAGCAGCCAAGCTAGTCGAAGGGCGGCGGTTGAAAAACTGTTTTTT; CDR3aa: CASSQASRRAAVEKLFF
v_gene: TRBV28; abundance: few; j_gene: TRBJ1-2; d_gene: TRBD1; CDR3nt: TGTGCCAGCAGTTTACAGGCAGGGGGCAACTATGGCTACACCTTC; CDR3aa: CASSLQAGGNYGYTF
v_gene: TRBV3-1; abundance: NA; j_gene: TRBJ1-4; d_gene: NA; CDR3nt: TGTGCCAGCAGCCAAGACAGAAAACTGTTTTTT; CDR3aa: CASSQDRKLFF
v_gene: TRBV29-1; abundance: NA; j_gene: TRBJ2-7; d_gene: TRBD2; CDR3nt: TGCAGCGTTGTCGGGGGGTCTACCTACGAGCAGTACTTC; CDR3aa: CSVVGGSTYEQYF
v_gene: TRBV20-1; abundance: NA; j_gene: TRBJ2-3; d_gene: NA; CDR3nt: TGCAGTGCTAGACTAGAACTCCCCACACTCCCCCCAGATACGCAGTATTTT; CDR3aa: CSARLELPTLPPDTQYF
v_gene: TRBV6-5; abundance: few; j_gene: TRBJ2-7; d_gene: NA; CDR3nt: TGTGCCAGCAGTGACGGATACTACGAGCAGTACTTC; CDR3aa: CASSDGYYEQYF
v_gene: TRBV12-3/TRBV12-4; abundance: NA; j_gene: TRBJ2-3; d_gene: TRBD2; CDR3nt: TGTGCCAGCAGTCTTCGGGGCGGGGGGACCTCAGATACGCAGTATTTT; CDR3aa: CASSLRGGGTSDTQYF
v_gene: TRBV12-3/TRBV12-4; abundance: few; j_gene: TRBJ2-5; d_gene: TRBD1; CDR3nt: TGTGCCAGCAAGAGGACAGGGGGCGCGGAGTACTTC; CDR3aa: CASKRTGGAEYF
v_gene: TRBV6-2/TRBV6-3; abundance: NA; j_gene: TRBJ2-2; d_gene: TRBD1; CDR3nt: TGTGCCAGCAGTTACTACAGGGGGCGCCCCGGGGAGCTGTTTTTT; CDR3aa: CASSYYRGRPGELFF
v_gene: TRBV4-2; abundance: once; j_gene: TRBJ2-1; d_gene: NA; CDR3nt: TGTGCCAGCAGCCAAGGGCGGACCTCCTACAATGAGCAGTTCTTC; CDR3aa: CASSQGRTSYNEQFF
v_gene: TRBV20-1; abundance: NA; j_gene: TRBJ2-1; d_gene: NA; CDR3nt: TGCAGTGCTAGAGAAGCGACCCAATACAATGAGCAGTTCTTC; CDR3aa: CSAREATQYNEQFF
v_gene: TRBV2; abundance: few; j_gene: TRBJ2-5; d_gene: NA; CDR3nt: TGTGCCAGCAGTGAACGGCGGCTAGCGTCGGGGCCCCAAGAGACCCAGTACTTC; CDR3aa: CASSERRLASGPQETQYF
v_gene: TRBV5-1; abundance: many; j_gene: TRBJ2-6; d_gene: TRBD1; CDR3nt: TGCGCCAGCAGTTCCAGGACAGGGAACTCTGGGGCCAACGTCCTGACTTTC; CDR3aa: CASSSRTGNSGANVLTF
v_gene: TRBV20-1; abundance: NA; j_gene: TRBJ2-3; d_gene: NA; CDR3nt: TGCAGTGCTAGTTTGCTCCGTGGGACAGATACGCAGTATTTT; CDR3aa: CSASLLRGTDTQYF
v_gene: TRBV28; abundance: NA; j_gene: TRBJ2-7; d_gene: NA; CDR3nt: TGTGCCAGCAGTACCCTACTAGGGATCCCCTACGAGCAGTACTTC; CDR3aa: CASSTLLGIPYEQYF
v_gene: TRBV20-1; abundance: NA; j_gene: TRBJ1-1; d_gene: NA; CDR3nt: TGCAGTGCTAGAGATCTCCTTGACAGCCTCCTCGACAAGAACACTGAAGCTTTCTTT; CDR3aa: CSARDLLDSLLDKNTEAFF
v_gene: TRBV18; abundance: NA; j_gene: TRBJ2-1; d_gene: NA; CDR3nt: TGTGCCAGCTCACACAATGAGCAGTTCTTC; CDR3aa: CASSHNEQFF
v_gene: TRBV10-3; abundance: once; j_gene: TRBJ2-3; d_gene: NA; CDR3nt: TGTGCCATCAGTGAGGGGGGATCAGGGAGCACAGATACGCAGTATTTT; CDR3aa: CAISEGGSGSTDTQYF
v_gene: TRBV4-1; abundance: NA; j_gene: TRBJ1-4; d_gene: NA; CDR3nt: TGCGCCAGCAGCCAAGGGGCGGAGTACGGAAAACTGTTTTTT; CDR3aa: CASSQGAEYGKLFF
v_gene: TRBV29-1; abundance: NA; j_gene: TRBJ2-1; d_gene: NA; CDR3nt: TGCGGCGTTGATAGGACAGCGAACTTTAATGAGCAGTTCTTC; CDR3aa: CGVDRTANFNEQFF
v_gene: TRBV7-6; abundance: few; j_gene: TRBJ1-6; d_gene: NA; CDR3nt: TGTGCCAGCAGCGCGCGCGGGGGGGCGATTAATTCACCCCTCCACTTT; CDR3aa: CASSARGGAINSPLHF
v_gene: TRBV28; abundance: NA; j_gene: TRBJ2-5; d_gene: TRBD1; CDR3nt: TGTGCCAGCACTACAGGGGTGTTCGTTGGACAAGAGACCCAGTACTTC; CDR3aa: CASTTGVFVGQETQYF
v_gene: TRBV4-1; abundance: NA; j_gene: TRBJ1-2; d_gene: NA; CDR3nt: TGCGCCAGCAGCCAAGATTGGACGGATGGCTACACCTTC; CDR3aa: CASSQDWTDGYTF